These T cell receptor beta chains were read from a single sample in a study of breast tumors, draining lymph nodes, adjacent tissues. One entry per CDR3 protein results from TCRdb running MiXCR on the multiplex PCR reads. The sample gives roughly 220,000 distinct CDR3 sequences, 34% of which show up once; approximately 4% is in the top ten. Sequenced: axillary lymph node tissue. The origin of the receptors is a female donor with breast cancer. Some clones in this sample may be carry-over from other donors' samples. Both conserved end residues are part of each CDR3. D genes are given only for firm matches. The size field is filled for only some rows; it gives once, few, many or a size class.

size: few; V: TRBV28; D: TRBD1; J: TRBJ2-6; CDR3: CASRPRGPGANVLTF; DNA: TGTGCCAGCAGGCCCAGGGGGCCTGGGGCCAACGTCCTGACTTTC
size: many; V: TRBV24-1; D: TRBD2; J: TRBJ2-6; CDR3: CATSGAGVPSGANVLTF; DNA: TGTGCCACCAGTGGAGCGGGAGTTCCCTCTGGGGCCAACGTCCTGACTTTC
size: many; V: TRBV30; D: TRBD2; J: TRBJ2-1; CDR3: CAWSKGAGGHNEQFF; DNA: TGTGCCTGGAGTAAGGGGGCGGGAGGGCACAATGAGCAGTTCTTC
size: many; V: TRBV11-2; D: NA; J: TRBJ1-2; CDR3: CASSLGYGYTF; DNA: TGTGCCAGCAGCTTAGGGTATGGCTACACCTTC
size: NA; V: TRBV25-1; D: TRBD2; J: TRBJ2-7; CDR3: CASRQTGTSEAYEQYF; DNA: TGTGCCAGCAGACAAACCGGGACTAGCGAGGCCTACGAGCAGTACTTC
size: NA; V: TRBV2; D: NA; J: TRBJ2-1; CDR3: CAILGQGIGEQFF; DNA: TGTGCCATCCTCGGCCAGGGGATTGGCGAGCAGTTCTTC
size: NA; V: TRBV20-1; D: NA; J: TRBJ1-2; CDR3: CSARPLASGGGYTF; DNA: TGCAGTGCTAGGCCCTTAGCTAGCGGGGGTGGCTACACCTTC
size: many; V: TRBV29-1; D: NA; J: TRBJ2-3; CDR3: CSVPGRSTDTQYF; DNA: TGCAGCGTGCCGGGACGGAGCACAGATACGCAGTATTTT
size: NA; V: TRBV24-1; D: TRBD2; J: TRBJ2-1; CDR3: CATSEPSGSYNEQFF; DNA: TGTGCCACCAGTGAGCCTAGCGGGAGCTACAATGAGCAGTTTTTC
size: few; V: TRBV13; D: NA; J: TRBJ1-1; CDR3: CASSSNTEAFF; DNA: TGTGCCAGCAGCTCGAACACTGAAGCTTTCTTT
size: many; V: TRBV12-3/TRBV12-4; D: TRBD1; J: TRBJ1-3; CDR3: CASSHKNRGDGNTIYF; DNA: TGTGCCAGCAGCCATAAAAACAGGGGTGATGGAAACACCATATATTTT
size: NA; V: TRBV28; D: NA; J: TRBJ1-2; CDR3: CASSNRYGYTF; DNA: TGTGCCAGCAGCAATAGATATGGCTACACCTTC
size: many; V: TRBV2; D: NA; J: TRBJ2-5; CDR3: CASSEARGMSQTQYF; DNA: TGTGCCAGCAGTGAAGCTCGGGGGATGAGTCAGACCCAGTACTTC
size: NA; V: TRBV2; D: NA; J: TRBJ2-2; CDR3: CAKDRAGGELFF; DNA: TGTGCCAAGGATAGGGCCGGCGGGGAGCTGTTTTTT
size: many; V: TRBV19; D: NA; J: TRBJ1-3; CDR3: CASSIDGTGNTIYF; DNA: TGTGCCAGTAGTATCGACGGGACTGGAAACACCATATATTTT
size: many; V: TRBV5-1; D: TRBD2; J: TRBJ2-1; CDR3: CASSLVSSGTYNEQFF; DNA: TGCGCCAGCAGCTTGGTTTCTAGCGGGACTTACAATGAGCAGTTCTTC
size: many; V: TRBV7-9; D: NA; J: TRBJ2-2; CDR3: CASSLGLAGTTGELFF; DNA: TGTGCCAGCAGCTTAGGCCTTGCAGGGACCACCGGGGAGCTGTTTTTT
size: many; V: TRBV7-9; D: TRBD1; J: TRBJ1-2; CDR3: CASYRTGELNYGYTF; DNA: TGTGCCAGTTATCGGACAGGGGAACTCAACTATGGCTACACCTTC
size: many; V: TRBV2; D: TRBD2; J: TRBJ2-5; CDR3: CASTLGVAGGETQYF; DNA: TGTGCCAGCACGCTGGGGGTAGCGGGGGGAGAGACCCAGTACTTC
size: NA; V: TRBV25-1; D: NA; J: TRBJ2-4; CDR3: CASSDGAKNIQYF; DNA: TGTGCCAGCAGCGACGGGGCCAAAAACATTCAGTACTTC
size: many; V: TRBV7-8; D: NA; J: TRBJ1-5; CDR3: CASSLVHRGDQPQHF; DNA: TGTGCCAGCAGCTTAGTTCATAGGGGGGATCAGCCCCAGCATTTT
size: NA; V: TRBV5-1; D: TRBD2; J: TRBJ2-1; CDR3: CASSTGLALRGDTQFF; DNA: TGCGCCAGCAGCACGGGACTAGCACTACGTGGGGATACGCAGTTCTTC
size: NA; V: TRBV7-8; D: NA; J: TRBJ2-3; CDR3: CASSLEPDTQYF; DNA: TGTGCCAGCAGCTTAGAGCCAGATACGCAGTATTTT
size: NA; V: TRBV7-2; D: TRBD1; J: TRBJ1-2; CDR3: CASSVKTGGPYGYTF; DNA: TGTGCCAGCAGCGTAAAGACAGGGGGCCCCTATGGCTACACCTTC
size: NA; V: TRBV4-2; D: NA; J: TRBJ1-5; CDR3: CASSQELRQPQHF; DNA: TGTGCCAGCAGCCAAGAACTGAGACAGCCCCAGCATTTT
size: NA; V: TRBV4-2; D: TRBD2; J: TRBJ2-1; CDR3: CASSQEWSGGFNEQFF; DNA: TGTGCCAGCAGCCAAGAGTGGAGCGGGGGGTTCAATGAGCAGTTCTTC
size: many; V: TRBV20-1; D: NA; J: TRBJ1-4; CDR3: CSARDLVQSNEKLFF; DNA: TGCAGTGCTAGAGATCTCGTACAGAGTAATGAAAAACTGTTTTTT
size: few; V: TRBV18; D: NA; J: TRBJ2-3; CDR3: CASAKAGTQYF; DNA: TGTGCCAGCGCCAAAGCGGGCACGCAGTATTTT
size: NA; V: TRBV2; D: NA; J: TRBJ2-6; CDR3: CASSEGANVLTF; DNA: TGTGCCAGCAGTGAAGGGGCCAACGTCCTGACTTTC
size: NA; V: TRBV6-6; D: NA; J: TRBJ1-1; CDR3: CASSFFQQGEAFF; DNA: TGTGCCAGCAGTTTCTTTCAACAGGGTGAAGCTTTCTTT
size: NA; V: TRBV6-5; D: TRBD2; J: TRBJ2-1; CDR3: CASSTSGTYNEQFF; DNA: TGTGCCAGCAGTACTAGCGGGACTTACAATGAGCAGTTCTTC
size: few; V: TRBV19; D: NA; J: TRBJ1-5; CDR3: CASSQGLGNQPQHF; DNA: TGTGCCAGTAGCCAGGGGTTGGGCAATCAGCCCCAGCATTTT
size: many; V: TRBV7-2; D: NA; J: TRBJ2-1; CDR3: CASSHPGPYNEQFF; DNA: TGTGCCAGCAGCCACCCCGGGCCCTACAATGAGCAGTTCTTC
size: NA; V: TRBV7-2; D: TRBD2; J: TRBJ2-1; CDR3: CASSHSPLAGDYNEQFF; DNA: TGTGCCAGCAGCCATTCCCCACTAGCGGGGGACTACAATGAGCAGTTCTTC
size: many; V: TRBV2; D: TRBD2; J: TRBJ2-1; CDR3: CASKGLAGPYNEQFF; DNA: TGTGCCAGCAAGGGACTAGCGGGCCCCTACAATGAGCAGTTCTTC
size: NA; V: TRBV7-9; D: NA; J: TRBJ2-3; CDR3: CASRPKGGNEQYF; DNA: TGTGCCAGCAGGCCCAAAGGGGGGAATGAGCAGTATTTT
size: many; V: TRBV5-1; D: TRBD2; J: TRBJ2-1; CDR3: CASSLSGSWDEQFF; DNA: TGCGCCAGCAGCCTTAGCGGGAGTTGGGATGAGCAGTTCTTC
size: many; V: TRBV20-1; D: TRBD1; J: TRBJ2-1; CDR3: CSALIRDRGSYNEQFF; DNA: TGCAGTGCCCTAATACGGGACAGGGGATCCTACAATGAGCAGTTCTTC
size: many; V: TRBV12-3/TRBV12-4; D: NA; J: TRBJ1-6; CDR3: CASSLGPHFNSPLHF; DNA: TGTGCCAGCAGTTTAGGTCCACATTTTAATTCACCCCTCCACTTT
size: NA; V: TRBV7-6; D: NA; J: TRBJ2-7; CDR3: CASSTSPSYEQYF; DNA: TGCGCCAGCAGCACGTCTCCCTCCTACGAGCAGTACTTC
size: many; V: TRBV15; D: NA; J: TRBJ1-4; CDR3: CATSRQGGMREKLFF; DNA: TGTGCCACCAGCAGACAAGGAGGGATGAGGGAAAAACTGTTTTTT
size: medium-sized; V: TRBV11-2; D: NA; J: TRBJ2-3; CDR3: CASGGRTDTQYF; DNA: TGTGCCAGCGGGGGTCGCACAGATACGCAGTATTTT
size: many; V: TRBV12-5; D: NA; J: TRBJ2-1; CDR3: CASGAVRVHEQFF; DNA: TGTGCTAGTGGTGCGGTTAGGGTCCATGAGCAGTTCTTC
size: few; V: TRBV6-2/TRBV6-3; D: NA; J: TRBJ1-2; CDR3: CASSLAARANYGYTF; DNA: TGTGCCAGCAGCCTCGCGGCAAGAGCGAACTATGGCTACACCTTC